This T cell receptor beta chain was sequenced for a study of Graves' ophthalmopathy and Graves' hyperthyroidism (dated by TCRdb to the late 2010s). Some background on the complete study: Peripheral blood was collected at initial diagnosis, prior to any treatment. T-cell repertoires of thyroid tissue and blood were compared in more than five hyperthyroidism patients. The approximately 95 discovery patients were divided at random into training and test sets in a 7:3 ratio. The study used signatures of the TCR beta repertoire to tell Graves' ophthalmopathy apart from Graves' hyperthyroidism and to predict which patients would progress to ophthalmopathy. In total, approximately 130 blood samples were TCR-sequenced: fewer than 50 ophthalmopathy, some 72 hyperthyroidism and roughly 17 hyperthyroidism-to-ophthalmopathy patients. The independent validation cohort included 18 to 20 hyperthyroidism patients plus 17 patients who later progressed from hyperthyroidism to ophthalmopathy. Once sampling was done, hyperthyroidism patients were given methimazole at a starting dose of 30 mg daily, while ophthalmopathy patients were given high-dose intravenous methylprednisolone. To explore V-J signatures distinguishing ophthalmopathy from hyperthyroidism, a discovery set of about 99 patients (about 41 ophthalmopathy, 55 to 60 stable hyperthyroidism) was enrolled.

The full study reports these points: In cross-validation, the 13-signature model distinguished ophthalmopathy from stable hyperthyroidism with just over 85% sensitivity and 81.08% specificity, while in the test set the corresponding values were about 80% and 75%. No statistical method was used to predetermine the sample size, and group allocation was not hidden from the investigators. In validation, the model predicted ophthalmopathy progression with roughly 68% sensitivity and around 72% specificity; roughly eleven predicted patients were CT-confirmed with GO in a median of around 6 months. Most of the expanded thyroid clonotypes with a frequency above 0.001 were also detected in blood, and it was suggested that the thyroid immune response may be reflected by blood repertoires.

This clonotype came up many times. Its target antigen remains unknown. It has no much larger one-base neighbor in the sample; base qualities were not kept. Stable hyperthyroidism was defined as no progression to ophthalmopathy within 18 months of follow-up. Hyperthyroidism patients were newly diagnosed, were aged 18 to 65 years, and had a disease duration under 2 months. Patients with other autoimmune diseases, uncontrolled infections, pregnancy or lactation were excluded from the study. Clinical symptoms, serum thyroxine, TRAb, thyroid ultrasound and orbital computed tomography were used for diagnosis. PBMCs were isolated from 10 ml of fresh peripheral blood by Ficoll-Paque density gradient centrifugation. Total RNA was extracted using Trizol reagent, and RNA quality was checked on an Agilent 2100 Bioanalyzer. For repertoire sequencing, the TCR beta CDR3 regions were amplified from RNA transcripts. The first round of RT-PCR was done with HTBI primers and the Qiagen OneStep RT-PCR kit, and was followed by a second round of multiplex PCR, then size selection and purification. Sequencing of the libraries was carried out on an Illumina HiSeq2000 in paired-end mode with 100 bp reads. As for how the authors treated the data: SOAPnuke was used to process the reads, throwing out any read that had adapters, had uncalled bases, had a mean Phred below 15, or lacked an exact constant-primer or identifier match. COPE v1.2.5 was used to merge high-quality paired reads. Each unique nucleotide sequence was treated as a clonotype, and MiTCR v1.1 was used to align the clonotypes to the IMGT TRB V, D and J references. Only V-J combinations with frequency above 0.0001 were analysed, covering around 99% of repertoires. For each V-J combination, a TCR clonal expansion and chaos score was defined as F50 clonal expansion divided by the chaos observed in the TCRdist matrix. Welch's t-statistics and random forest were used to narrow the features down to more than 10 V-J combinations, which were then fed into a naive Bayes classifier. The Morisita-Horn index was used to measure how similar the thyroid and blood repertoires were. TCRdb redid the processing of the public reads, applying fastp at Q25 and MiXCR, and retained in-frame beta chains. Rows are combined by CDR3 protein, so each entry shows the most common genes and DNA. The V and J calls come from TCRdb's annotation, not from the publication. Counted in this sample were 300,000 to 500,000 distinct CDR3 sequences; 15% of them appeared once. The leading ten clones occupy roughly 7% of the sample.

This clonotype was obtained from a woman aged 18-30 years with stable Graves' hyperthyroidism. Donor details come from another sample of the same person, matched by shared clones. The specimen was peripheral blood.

In nucleotide form, the sequence is TGTGCCAGTAGTCAACAGGGGGCGCGGGGCGAGCAGTACTTC. This encodes CASSQQGARGEQYF. The rearranged segments are TRBV19 and TRBJ2-7; the central 9 bases match TRBD1. Trimming accounts for 5 bases at V and 6 bases at J, while the number of junction bases matched to no gene is 8. The CDR3 runs 14 amino acids, cysteine and phenylalanine included. The only DNA kept is the CDR3, 42 bases in frame from the first base. CDR1 is given as LNHDA and CDR2 as SQIVND, both from the germline V gene (reference sequence).